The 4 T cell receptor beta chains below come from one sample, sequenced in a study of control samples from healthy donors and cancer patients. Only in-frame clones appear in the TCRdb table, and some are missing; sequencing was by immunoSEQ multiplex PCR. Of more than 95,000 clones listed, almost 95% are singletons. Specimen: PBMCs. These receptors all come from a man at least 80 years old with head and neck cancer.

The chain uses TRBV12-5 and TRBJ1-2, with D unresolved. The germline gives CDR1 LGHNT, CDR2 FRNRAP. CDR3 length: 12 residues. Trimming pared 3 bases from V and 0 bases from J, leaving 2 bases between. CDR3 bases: TGTGCTAGTGGTTTCTCTAACTATGGCTACACCTTC. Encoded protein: CASGFSNYGYTF.

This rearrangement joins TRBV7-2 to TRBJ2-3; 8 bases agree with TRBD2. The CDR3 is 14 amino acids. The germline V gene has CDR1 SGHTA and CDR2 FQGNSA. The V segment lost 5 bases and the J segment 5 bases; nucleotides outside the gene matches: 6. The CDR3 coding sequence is TGTGCCAGCAGCCCCACGGGGGGGTTAGATACGCAGTATTTT. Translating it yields CASSPTGGLDTQYF.

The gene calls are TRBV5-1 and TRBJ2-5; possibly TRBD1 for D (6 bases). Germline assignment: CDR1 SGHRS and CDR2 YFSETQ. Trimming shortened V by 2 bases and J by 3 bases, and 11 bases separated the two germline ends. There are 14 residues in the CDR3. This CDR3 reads CASSFYTGKETQYF. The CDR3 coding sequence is TGCGCCAGCAGCTTTTATACAGGGAAAGAGACCCAGTACTTC.

The CDR3 protein is CASSGRRGSVRYTEAFF. The CDR3, as DNA: TGTGCCAGCAGCGGACGCAGGGGCTCCGTTCGGTACACTGAAGCTTTCTTT. The chain couples TRBV7-6 to TRBJ1-1, with D possibly being TRBD1 (6 bases). Deletions cut 5 bases from V and 3 bases from J, with 22 bases between. Germline CDR1 is SGHVS and CDR2 is FNYEAQ. The CDR3 contains 17 residues.